The rows below give T cell receptor beta chains drawn from one sample of a study of control samples from healthy donors and cancer patients. Only in-frame clones appear in the TCRdb table, and some are missing; sequencing was by immunoSEQ multiplex PCR. The repertoire holds around 80,000 clones, with about 88% as singletons. The sequenced material came from blood. These receptors were collected from a woman aged 45-59 years in good health. Each CDR3 is given with its conserved first and last residue. The D gene is left open where the match is weak. For some rows the clone size is stated as once, few or many, or as a class when expanded; others skip it.

d_call	clone_size	j_call	v_call	cdr3_nt	cdr3_aa
TRBD1	-	TRBJ1-1	TRBV2	TGTGCCAGCAAGAGATCGGACAGGGGCCTAGGGGGGGCTTTCTTT	CASKRSDRGLGGAFF
-	-	TRBJ2-7	TRBV7-9	TGTGCCAGCAGCCTTTCCCATTTAGGCTACGAGCAGTACTTC	CASSLSHLGYEQYF
TRBD1	-	TRBJ2-6	TRBV19	TGTGCCAGTAGTAGCCGGGACAGGGAAGCCTCTGGGGCCAACGTCCTGACTTTC	CASSSRDREASGANVLTF
-	-	TRBJ1-3	TRBV3-1/TRBV3-2	TGTGCCAGCGGGGAACGGGGGGATGGAAACACCATATATTTT	CASGERGDGNTIYF
-	-	TRBJ2-7	TRBV5-8	TGTGCCAGCCGCCTGGACACTTACTCCTACGAGCAGTACTTC	CASRLDTYSYEQYF
-	-	TRBJ1-1	TRBV12-3/TRBV12-4	TGTGCCAGCAGTTTAATCCTCGGCGGTGAAGCTTTCTTT	CASSLILGGEAFF
TRBD1	-	TRBJ2-7	TRBV28	TGTGCCAGCACCCCACTCCGGGACAGAGGCTACGAGCAGTACTTC	CASTPLRDRGYEQYF
-	few	TRBJ1-2	TRBV12-3/TRBV12-4	TGTGCCAGCAGTTTAGCTAACTATGGCTACACCTTC	CASSLANYGYTF
-	-	TRBJ2-4	TRBV6-5	TGTGCCAGCAGTTACCCCGGGAGCAACATTCAGTACTTC	CASSYPGSNIQYF
-	once	TRBJ1-2	TRBV2	TGTGCCAGCAGTGTGGACTTTCGTCAAGGCTACACCTTC	CASSVDFRQGYTF
-	-	TRBJ2-4	TRBV18	TGTGCCAGCTCACGTACACCGGGAGCCAAAAACATTCAGTACTTC	CASSRTPGAKNIQYF
-	once	TRBJ1-1	TRBV30	TGTGCCTGGTTGGAGGGTATGAACACTGAAGCTTTCTTT	CAWLEGMNTEAFF
-	once	TRBJ1-1	TRBV7-8	TGTGCCAGCAGCTTAGGTCAGGGTCGAGGCACTGAAGCTTTCTTT	CASSLGQGRGTEAFF
-	-	TRBJ2-7	TRBV5-6	TGTGCCAGCAGCTCCCTCTACGAGCAGTACTTC	CASSSLYEQYF
TRBD1	-	TRBJ1-2	TRBV7-2	TGTGCCAGCAGCCCGGGACAGGGCCTCTCTAACTATGGCTACACCTTC	CASSPGQGLSNYGYTF
TRBD2	-	TRBJ2-3	TRBV4-2	TGTGCCAGCAGCCAAGAAATGCGGGGGGGGCACACAGATACGCAGTATTTT	CASSQEMRGGHTDTQYF
TRBD1	-	TRBJ1-3	TRBV7-9	TGTGCCAGCAGCTTGACAGGGAGGAACACCATATATTTT	CASSLTGRNTIYF
TRBD1	-	TRBJ1-1	TRBV9	TGTGCCAGCAGATACATCGACAGGGGCGGGATTTCTCCTGAAGCTTTCTTT	CASRYIDRGGISPEAFF
-	-	TRBJ2-1	TRBV9	TGTGCCAGCAGCCGGGTCATCTACAATGAGCAGTTCTTC	CASSRVIYNEQFF
TRBD2	-	TRBJ2-3	TRBV3-1/TRBV3-2	TGTGCCAGCAGCCCCGGGACTAGCGAGCCCACAGATACGCAGTATTTT	CASSPGTSEPTDTQYF
-	-	TRBJ1-1	TRBV25-1	TGTGCCAGCAGTGGTTCCGGGATTGGAGCTTTCTTT	CASSGSGIGAFF
-	-	TRBJ1-1	TRBV6-5	TGTGCCAGCATAGAGCTCATGAACACTGAAGCTTTCTTT	CASIELMNTEAFF
-	-	TRBJ1-3	TRBV4-1	TGCGCCAGCAGCCATGTAGACAGGACCTCTGGAAACACCATATATTTT	CASSHVDRTSGNTIYF
-	-	TRBJ1-2	TRBV7-2	TGTGCCAGCAGCCCACGGGGTTCGTACTATGGCTACACCTTC	CASSPRGSYYGYTF
-	-	TRBJ2-1	TRBV3-1/TRBV3-2	TGTGCCCGACGAGGGGGTAGCGATGAGCAGTTCTTC	CARRGGSDEQFF
-	-	TRBJ1-4	TRBV7-2	TGTGCCAGCAGCTCCGATGAAAAACTGTTTTTT	CASSSDEKLFF
TRBD2	-	TRBJ2-3	TRBV9	TGTGCCAGCAGCGTCGACGTAGCGGGGGGCACAGATACGCAGTATTTT	CASSVDVAGGTDTQYF
-	-	TRBJ2-3	TRBV3-1/TRBV3-2	TGTGCCAGCAGCCAAGCGCCCCCGGGGGAGGTCACAGATACGCAGTATTTT	CASSQAPPGEVTDTQYF
-	once	TRBJ1-3	TRBV6-1	TGTGCCAGCAGTGAAGCGTACTTATCGAGCTCTGGAAACACCATATATTTT	CASSEAYLSSSGNTIYF
-	-	TRBJ1-1	TRBV6-6	TGTGCCAGCAATATGGGGGCTGAAGCTTTCTTT	CASNMGAEAFF
-	few	TRBJ2-7	TRBV5-6	TGTGCCAGCAGCTTGGGACTTTACGAGCAGTACTTC	CASSLGLYEQYF
-	-	TRBJ1-5	TRBV9	TGTGCCAGCAGCGTAGAGGGAGGTAATCAGCCCCAGCATTTT	CASSVEGGNQPQHF
-	once	TRBJ2-1	TRBV2	TGTGCCAGCAGTGTCGTAGGCGAGCAGTTCTTC	CASSVVGEQFF
-	-	TRBJ2-7	TRBV6-5	TGTGCCAGCAGGGACCTTGGGAGCTCCTACGAGCAGTACTTC	CASRDLGSSYEQYF
-	-	TRBJ1-3	TRBV3-1/TRBV3-2	TGTGCCAGCAGTGCGGGGAGGGGAATCGTTGGAAACACCATATATTTT	CASSAGRGIVGNTIYF
TRBD1	-	TRBJ1-2	TRBV18	TGTGCCAGCGCCCCCAGGGGGGAAGGTGATGGCTACACCTTC	CASAPRGEGDGYTF
-	few	TRBJ1-4	TRBV10-1	TGCGCCAGCAGTCCCACGACGGGTGAAAAACTGTTTTTT	CASSPTTGEKLFF
-	-	TRBJ2-1	TRBV3-1/TRBV3-2	TGTGCCAGCAGCCCACTAGTCAGGTACAATGAGCAGTTCTTC	CASSPLVRYNEQFF
-	-	TRBJ2-2	TRBV19	TGTGCCAGTAGTCTAAACCCGTCCACCCGGGAGCTGTTTTTT	CASSLNPSTRELFF
-	-	TRBJ1-2	TRBV7-9	TGTGCCAGCAGCTTAATCCCTATCAACGATGGCTACACCTTC	CASSLIPINDGYTF
-	-	TRBJ2-2	TRBV5-6	TGTGCCAGCAGTAAACTAACCTACACCGGGGAGCTGTTTTTT	CASSKLTYTGELFF
-	-	TRBJ1-4	TRBV10-2	TGCGCCAGCAGTGATAAAAGGACAGTGGCTAATGAAAAACTGTTTTTT	CASSDKRTVANEKLFF
-	-	TRBJ2-7	TRBV2	TGTGCCACCCTGACGGGGCCGCCCACCTACGAGCAGTACTTC	CATLTGPPTYEQYF
-	-	TRBJ2-3	TRBV2	TGTGCCAGCAGTGTGGGGCTAGGTCTCGCAGATACGCAGTATTTT	CASSVGLGLADTQYF
-	once	TRBJ2-1	TRBV3-1/TRBV3-2	TGTGCCAGCAGCCAAGAATTGTCTAGCCCCGATGAGCAGTTCTTC	CASSQELSSPDEQFF
-	-	TRBJ2-7	TRBV6-2/TRBV6-3	TGTGCCAGCAGTTACCCTGATCTACTAAGGGGGACATCCTACGAGCAGTACTTC	CASSYPDLLRGTSYEQYF
TRBD1	-	TRBJ2-1	TRBV4-1	TGCGCCAGCAGCCAAGATCGGGGACAGAATCTCTACAATGAGCAGTTCTTC	CASSQDRGQNLYNEQFF
-	-	TRBJ1-1	TRBV5-4	TGTGCCAGCAGCTTGAGGGGCACTGAAGCTTTCTTT	CASSLRGTEAFF
-	-	TRBJ1-2	TRBV2	TGTGCCAGCAGTTTATCCTCTGAGGGAACTAACTATGGCTACACCTTC	CASSLSSEGTNYGYTF
-	-	TRBJ1-1	TRBV7-8	TGTGCCAGCAGCCCGCAGTCGGGCCTGAACACTGAAGCTTTCTTT	CASSPQSGLNTEAFF
-	-	TRBJ2-7	TRBV20-1	TGCAGTGCTAAACGGGAGTACGAGCAGTACTTC	CSAKREYEQYF
-	few	TRBJ2-1	TRBV11-2	TGTGCCAGCAGCTTGGGGTACAAGACGGAGAGCTCCTACAATGAGCAGTTCTTC	CASSLGYKTESSYNEQFF
-	-	TRBJ1-6	TRBV6-5	TGTGCCAGCACCACCGGGTCTTCCCGGTCACCCCTCCACTTT	CASTTGSSRSPLHF
-	-	TRBJ1-2	TRBV4-2	TGTGCCAGCAGCCCAAGGACCCGAGACACCTATGGCTACACCTTC	CASSPRTRDTYGYTF
TRBD1	-	TRBJ2-1	TRBV4-1	TGCGCCAGCAGCCCTACCGGGACAGGGTTTATTGAGCAGTTCTTC	CASSPTGTGFIEQFF
TRBD2	once	TRBJ2-2	TRBV5-4	TGTGCCAGCAGCTGGGGGGGGAACACCGGGGAGCTGTTTTTT	CASSWGGNTGELFF
-	-	TRBJ2-7	TRBV6-5	TGTGCCAGCAGCCGGACACTTACCTACGAGCAGTACTTC	CASSRTLTYEQYF